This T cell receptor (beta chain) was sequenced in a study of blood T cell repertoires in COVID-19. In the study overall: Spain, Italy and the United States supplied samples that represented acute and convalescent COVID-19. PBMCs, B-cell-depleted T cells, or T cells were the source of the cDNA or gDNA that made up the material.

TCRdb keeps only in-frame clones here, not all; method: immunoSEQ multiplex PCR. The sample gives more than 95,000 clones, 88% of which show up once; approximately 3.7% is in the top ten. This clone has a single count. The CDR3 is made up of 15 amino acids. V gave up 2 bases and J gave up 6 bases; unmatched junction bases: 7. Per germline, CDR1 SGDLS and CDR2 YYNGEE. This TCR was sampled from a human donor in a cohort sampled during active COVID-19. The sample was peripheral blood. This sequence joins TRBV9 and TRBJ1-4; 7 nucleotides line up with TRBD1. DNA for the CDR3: TGTGCCAGCAGCGTGACCGGGACAGACGATGAAAAACTGTTTTTT. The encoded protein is CASSVTGTDDEKLFF. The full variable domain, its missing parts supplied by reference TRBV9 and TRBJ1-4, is DSGVTQTPKHLITATGQRVTLRCSPRSGDLSVYWYQQSLDQGLQFLIQYYNGEERAKGNILERFSAQQFPDLHSELNLSSLELGDSALYFCASSVTGTDDEKLFFGSGTQLSVL.